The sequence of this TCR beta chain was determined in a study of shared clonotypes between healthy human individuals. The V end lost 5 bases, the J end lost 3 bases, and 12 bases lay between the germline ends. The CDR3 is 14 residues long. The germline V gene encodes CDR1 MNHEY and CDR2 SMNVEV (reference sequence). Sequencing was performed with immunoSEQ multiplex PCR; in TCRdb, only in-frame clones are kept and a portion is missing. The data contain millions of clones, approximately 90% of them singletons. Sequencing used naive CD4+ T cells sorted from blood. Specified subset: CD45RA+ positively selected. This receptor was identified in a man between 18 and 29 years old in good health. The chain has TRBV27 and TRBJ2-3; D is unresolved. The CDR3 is CASSIRSTTDTQYF. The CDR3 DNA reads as TGTGCCAGCAGTATACGGTCCACTACAGATACGCAGTATTTT.